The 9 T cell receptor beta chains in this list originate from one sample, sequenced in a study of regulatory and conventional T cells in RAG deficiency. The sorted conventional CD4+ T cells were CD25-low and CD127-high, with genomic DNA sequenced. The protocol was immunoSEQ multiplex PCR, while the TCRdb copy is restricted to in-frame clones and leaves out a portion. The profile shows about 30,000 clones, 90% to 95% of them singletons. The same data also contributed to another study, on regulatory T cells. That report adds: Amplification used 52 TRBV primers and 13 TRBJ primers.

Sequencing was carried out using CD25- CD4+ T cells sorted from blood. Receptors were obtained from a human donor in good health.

CDR3: CASTGAMGANTEAFF. In DNA, the CDR3 is TGTGCCAGTACAGGGGCGATGGGGGCGAACACTGAAGCTTTCTTT. This chain links TRBV5-4 with TRBJ1-1; 7 bases map to TRBD1. This CDR3 has 15 amino acids. V shed 8 bases, J shed 1 base, and the junction held 11 bases outside the gene matches. From germline, CDR1 is SGHNT and CDR2 YYREEE (reference sequence).

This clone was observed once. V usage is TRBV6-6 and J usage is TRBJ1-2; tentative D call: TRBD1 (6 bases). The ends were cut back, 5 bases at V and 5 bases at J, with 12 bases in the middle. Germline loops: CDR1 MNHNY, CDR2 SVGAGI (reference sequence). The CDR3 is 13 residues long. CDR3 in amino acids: CASSQGRDYGYTF. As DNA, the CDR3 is TGTGCCAGCAGTCAGGGGAGGGATTATGGCTACACCTTC.

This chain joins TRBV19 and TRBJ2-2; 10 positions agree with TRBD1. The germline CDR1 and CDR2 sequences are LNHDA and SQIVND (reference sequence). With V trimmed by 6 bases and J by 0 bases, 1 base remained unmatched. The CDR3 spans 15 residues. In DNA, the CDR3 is TGTGCCAGTAGAGGGACAGGGGCGAACACCGGGGAGCTGTTTTTT. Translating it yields CASRGTGANTGELFF.

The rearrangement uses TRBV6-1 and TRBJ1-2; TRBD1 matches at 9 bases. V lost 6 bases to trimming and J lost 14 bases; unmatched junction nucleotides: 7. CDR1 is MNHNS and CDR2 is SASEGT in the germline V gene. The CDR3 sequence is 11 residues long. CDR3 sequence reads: CASRATGGVTF. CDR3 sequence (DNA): TGTGCCAGCAGGGCGACAGGGGGTGTGACCTTC.

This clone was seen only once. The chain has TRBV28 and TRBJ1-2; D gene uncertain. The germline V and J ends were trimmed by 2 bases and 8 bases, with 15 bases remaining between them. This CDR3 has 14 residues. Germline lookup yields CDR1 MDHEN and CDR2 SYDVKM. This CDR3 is CASSLPGLGRGYTF. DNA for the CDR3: TGTGCCAGCAGTTTACCCGGACTAGGGAGGGGCTACACCTTC.

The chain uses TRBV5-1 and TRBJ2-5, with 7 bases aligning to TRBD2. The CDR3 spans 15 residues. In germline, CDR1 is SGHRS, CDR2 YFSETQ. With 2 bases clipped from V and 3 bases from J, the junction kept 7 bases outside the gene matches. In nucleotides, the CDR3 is TGCGCCAGCAGCTTTGGGGGGGGTAGGGAAGAGACCCAGTACTTC. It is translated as CASSFGGGREETQYF.

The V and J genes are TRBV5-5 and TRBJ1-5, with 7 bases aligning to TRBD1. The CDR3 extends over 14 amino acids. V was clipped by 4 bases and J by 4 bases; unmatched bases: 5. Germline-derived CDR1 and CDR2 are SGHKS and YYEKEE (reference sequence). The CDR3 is CASSGTAPNQPQHF. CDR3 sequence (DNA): TGTGCCAGCAGCGGGACAGCCCCAAATCAGCCCCAGCATTTT.

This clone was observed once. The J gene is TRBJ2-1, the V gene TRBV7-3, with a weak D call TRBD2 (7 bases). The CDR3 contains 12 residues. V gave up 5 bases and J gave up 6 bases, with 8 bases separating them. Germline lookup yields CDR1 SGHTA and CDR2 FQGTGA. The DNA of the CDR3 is TGTGCCAGCAGCGGGGGGGCCAATGAGCAGTTCTTC. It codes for CASSGGANEQFF. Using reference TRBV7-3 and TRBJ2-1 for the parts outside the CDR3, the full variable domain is GAGVSQTPSNKVTEKGKYVELRCDPISGHTALYWYRQSLGQGPEFLIYFQGTGAADDSGLPNDRFFAVRPEGSVSTLKIQRTERGDSAVYLCASSGGANEQFFGPGTRLTVL.

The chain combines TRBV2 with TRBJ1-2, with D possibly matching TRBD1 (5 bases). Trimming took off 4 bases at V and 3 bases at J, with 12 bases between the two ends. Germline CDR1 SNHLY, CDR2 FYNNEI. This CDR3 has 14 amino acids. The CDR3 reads CASSGGRSDYGYTF. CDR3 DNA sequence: TGTGCCAGCAGTGGGGGCAGGTCCGACTATGGCTACACCTTC.